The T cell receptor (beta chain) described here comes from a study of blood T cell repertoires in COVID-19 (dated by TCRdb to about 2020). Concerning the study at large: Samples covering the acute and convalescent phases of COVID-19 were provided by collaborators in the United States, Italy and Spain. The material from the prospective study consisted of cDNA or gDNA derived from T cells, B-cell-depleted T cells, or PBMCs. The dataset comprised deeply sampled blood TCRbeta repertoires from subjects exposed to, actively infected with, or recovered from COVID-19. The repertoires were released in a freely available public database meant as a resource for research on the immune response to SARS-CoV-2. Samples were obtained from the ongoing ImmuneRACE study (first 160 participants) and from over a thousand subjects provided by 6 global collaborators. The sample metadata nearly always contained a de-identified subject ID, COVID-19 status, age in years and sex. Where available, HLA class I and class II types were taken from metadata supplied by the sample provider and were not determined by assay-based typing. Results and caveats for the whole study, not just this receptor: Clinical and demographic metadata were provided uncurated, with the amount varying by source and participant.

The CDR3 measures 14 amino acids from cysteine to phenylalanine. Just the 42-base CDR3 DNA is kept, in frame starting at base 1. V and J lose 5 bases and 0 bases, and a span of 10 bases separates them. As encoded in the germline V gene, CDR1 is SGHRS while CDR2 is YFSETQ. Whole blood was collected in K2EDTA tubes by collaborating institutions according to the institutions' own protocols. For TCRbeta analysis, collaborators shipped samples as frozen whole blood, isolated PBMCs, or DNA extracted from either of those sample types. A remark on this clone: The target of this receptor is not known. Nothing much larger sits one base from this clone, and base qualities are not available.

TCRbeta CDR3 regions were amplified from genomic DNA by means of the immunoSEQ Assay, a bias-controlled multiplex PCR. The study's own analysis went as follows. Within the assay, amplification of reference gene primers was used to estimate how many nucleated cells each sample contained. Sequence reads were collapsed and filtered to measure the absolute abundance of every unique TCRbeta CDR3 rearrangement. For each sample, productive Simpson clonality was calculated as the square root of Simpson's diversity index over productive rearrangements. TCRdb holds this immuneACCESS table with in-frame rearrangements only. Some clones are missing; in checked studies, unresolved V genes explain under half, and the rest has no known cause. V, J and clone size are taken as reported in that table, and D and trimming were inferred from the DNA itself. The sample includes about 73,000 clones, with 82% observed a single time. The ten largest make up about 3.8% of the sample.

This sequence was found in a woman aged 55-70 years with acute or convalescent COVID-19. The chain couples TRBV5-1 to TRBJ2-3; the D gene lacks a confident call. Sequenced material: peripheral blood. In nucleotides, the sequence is TGCGCCAGCAGACTATTGCAGAGCACAGATACGCAGTATTTT. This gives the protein CASRLLQSTDTQYF. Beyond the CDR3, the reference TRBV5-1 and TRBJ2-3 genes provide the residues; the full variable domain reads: KAGVTQTPRYLIKTRGQQVTLSCSPISGHRSVSWYQQTPGQGLQFLFEYFSETQRNKGNFPGRFSGRQFSNSRSEMNVSTLELGDSALYLCASRLLQSTDTQYFGPGTRLTVL.